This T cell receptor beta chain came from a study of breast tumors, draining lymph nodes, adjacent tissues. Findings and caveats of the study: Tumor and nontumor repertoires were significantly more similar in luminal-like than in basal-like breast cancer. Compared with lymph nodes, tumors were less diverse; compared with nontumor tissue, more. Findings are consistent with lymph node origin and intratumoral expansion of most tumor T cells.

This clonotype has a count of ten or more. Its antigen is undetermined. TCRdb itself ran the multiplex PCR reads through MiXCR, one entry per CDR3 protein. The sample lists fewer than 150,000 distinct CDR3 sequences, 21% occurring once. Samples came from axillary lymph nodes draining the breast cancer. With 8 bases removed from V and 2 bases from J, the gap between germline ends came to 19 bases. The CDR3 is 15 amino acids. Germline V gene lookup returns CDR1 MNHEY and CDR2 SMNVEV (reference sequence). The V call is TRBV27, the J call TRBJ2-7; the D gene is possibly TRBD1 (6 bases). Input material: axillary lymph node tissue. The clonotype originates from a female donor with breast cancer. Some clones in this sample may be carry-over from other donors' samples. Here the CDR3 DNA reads TGTGCCAGCTCTCCCAGGGGACAACCGACCTACGAGCAGTACTTC. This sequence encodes CASSPRGQPTYEQYF.